Listed below are T cell receptor beta chains from one sample, sequenced in a study of regulatory T cells in long-lasting Graves disease. TCRdb called the multiplex PCR reads again in MiXCR, with one record for every CDR3 protein. The sample has 600,000 to 850,000 distinct CDR3 sequences; roughly 30% are singletons. Here the sequenced sample was peripheral blood mononuclear cells (PBMCs), taken when the disease was refractory, from a patient treated with antithyroid drugs. These receptors were collected from a female donor with Graves disease. Both conserved end residues are part of each CDR3. A D gene is named only where the DNA matches it firmly. Clone size is given for some rows only: seen once, a few or many times, or a class if the clone is expanded.

V gene,D gene,clone size,J gene,CDR3 protein,CDR3 DNA
TRBV6-1,-,few,TRBJ1-2,CASSENRVVISGYTF,TGTGCCAGCAGTGAAAACAGGGTAGTAATTAGTGGCTACACCTTC
TRBV25-1,TRBD1,-,TRBJ2-5,CASSESGGGETQYF,TGTGCCAGCAGTGAATCAGGGGGCGGAGAGACCCAGTACTTC
TRBV20-1,-,-,TRBJ1-1,CSANGRNTEAFF,TGCAGTGCTAACGGCAGGAACACTGAAGCTTTCTTT
TRBV19,-,-,TRBJ1-2,CASRDVSPTRGYTF,TGTGCCAGTAGGGATGTCAGCCCGACCCGTGGCTACACCTTC
TRBV12-3/TRBV12-4,-,few,TRBJ1-5,CASSLKGGEQPQHF,TGTGCCAGCAGTTTGAAGGGAGGGGAGCAGCCCCAGCATTTT
TRBV7-6,TRBD2,-,TRBJ2-7,CASSLTSGGSYEQYF,TGTGCCAGCAGCTTGACTAGCGGAGGCTCCTACGAGCAGTACTTC
TRBV20-1,-,-,TRBJ2-7,CSARALGSGDSPYEQYF,TGCAGTGCTAGAGCACTGGGGTCGGGAGATTCCCCCTACGAGCAGTACTTC
TRBV30,-,few,TRBJ1-3,CAWSSQLASPGNTIYF,TGTGCCTGGAGTTCTCAACTTGCTTCCCCAGGAAACACCATATATTTT
TRBV10-3,-,-,TRBJ1-5,CAISKGGGNNQPQHF,TGTGCCATCAGTAAAGGTGGGGGGAACAATCAGCCCCAGCATTTT
TRBV11-2,TRBD1,many,TRBJ2-2,CASSSITGGEGELFF,TGTGCCAGCAGCTCAATAACAGGGGGCGAAGGGGAGCTGTTTTTT
TRBV11-2,-,many,TRBJ1-1,CASSLGGEYTEAFF,TGTGCCAGCAGCTTAGGGGGGGAGTACACTGAAGCTTTCTTT
TRBV6-5,-,-,TRBJ1-2,CASSYSNSGDYGYTF,TGTGCCAGCAGTTACTCGAACTCTGGGGACTATGGCTACACCTTC
TRBV12-3/TRBV12-4,TRBD1,few,TRBJ1-2,CASSPRDRGGHGYTF,TGTGCCAGCAGTCCCCGGGACAGGGGAGGTCATGGCTACACCTTC
TRBV6-1,-,-,TRBJ2-7,CASRARPSYEQYF,TGTGCCAGCAGGGCCAGGCCATCCTACGAGCAGTACTTC
TRBV7-3,TRBD2,few,TRBJ2-7,CASSVTSGGNYEQYF,TGTGCCAGCAGCGTCACTAGCGGGGGGAACTACGAGCAGTACTTC
TRBV29-1,-,-,TRBJ2-6,CSVEDAGTGANVLTF,TGCAGTGTTGAAGATGCGGGAACTGGGGCCAACGTCCTGACTTTC
TRBV28,-,many,TRBJ1-1,CASSQGGGAWNTEAFF,TGTGCCAGCAGCCAAGGGGGGGGAGCGTGGAACACTGAAGCTTTCTTT
TRBV6-1,-,once,TRBJ1-5,CASLEGQGEPYQPQHF,TGTGCCAGCCTGGAGGGGCAGGGAGAACCTTATCAGCCCCAGCATTTT
TRBV6-1,-,-,TRBJ2-5,CASSDPNLWETQYF,TGTGCCAGCAGTGACCCGAACCTGTGGGAGACCCAGTACTTC
TRBV30,TRBD2,-,TRBJ2-1,CAWSVGLAGYEQFF,TGTGCCTGGAGTGTAGGGCTAGCGGGATATGAGCAGTTCTTC
TRBV12-3/TRBV12-4,-,-,TRBJ1-2,CASSWDGAGGYTF,TGTGCCAGCAGCTGGGACGGCGCGGGCGGCTACACCTTC
TRBV5-1,TRBD1,-,TRBJ2-4,CASSPSQGANIQYF,TGCGCCAGCAGCCCCTCACAGGGGGCAAACATTCAGTACTTC
TRBV6-1,-,few,TRBJ1-2,CASTRSNYGYTF,TGTGCCAGCACCCGATCTAACTATGGCTACACCTTC
TRBV27,-,few,TRBJ2-7,CASSLTSPSLVREQYF,TGTGCCAGCAGTTTAACGAGCCCGAGTCTGGTGCGTGAGCAGTACTTC
TRBV20-1,TRBD1,-,TRBJ1-5,CSAQDRGDQPQHF,TGCAGTGCTCAGGACAGGGGAGATCAGCCCCAGCATTTT
TRBV20-1,-,-,TRBJ1-5,CSAKGPINQPQHF,TGCAGTGCGAAGGGACCGATCAATCAGCCCCAGCATTTT
TRBV12-3/TRBV12-4,TRBD1,many,TRBJ1-2,CASSTGTGGYTF,TGTGCCAGCAGCACAGGGACAGGAGGCTACACCTTC
TRBV12-5,-,-,TRBJ2-1,CASGSVGNEQFF,TGTGCTAGTGGCTCGGTGGGGAATGAGCAGTTCTTC
TRBV10-3,-,many,TRBJ1-2,CAIGDSYDASDYGYTF,TGTGCCATCGGGGACTCCTATGACGCGTCCGACTATGGCTACACCTTC